The next 5 T cell receptor beta chains were all read from a single sample in a study of a mutant IDH1 vaccine in newly diagnosed glioma. The antigens for these receptors are not known. Time point noted: week 11, during vaccination. Every vaccination contained 300 ug of the mutant IDH1 20-mer peptide and was paired with topical imiquimod. Profiling relied on immunoSEQ multiplex PCR, and the TCRdb table lists in-frame clones only, not all of them. The repertoire has tens of thousands of clones, 70% to 85% of them found once; the top ten carry roughly 3.5%. This sample comprised PBMCs, obtained from a glioma patient whose treatment included an IDH1 peptide vaccine. The receptor set was obtained from a man aged 25-45 years with glioma.

V usage is TRBV27 and J usage is TRBJ2-2; D remains unclear. V was shortened by 2 bases and J by 3 bases, with 10 bases between the two germline ends. This CDR3 region has 15 residues. CDR1 is MNHEY and CDR2 is SMNVEV in the germline V gene (reference sequence). CDR3 nucleotide sequence: TGTGCCAGCAGTTTAGGGCTACATTACACCGGGGAGCTGTTTTTT. This gives the protein CASSLGLHYTGELFF.

The rearrangement links TRBV7-9 to TRBJ2-3, with 7 bases matching TRBD2. Germline V gene sequence: CDR1 SEHNR, CDR2 FQNEAQ (reference sequence). The V segment lost 3 bases and the J segment 6 bases; nucleotides outside the gene matches: 9. CDR3 length equals 15 residues. CDR3 in amino acids: CASSLSAGVMDTQYF. In nucleotides, the CDR3 is TGTGCCAGCAGCTTGAGTGCGGGGGTGATGGATACGCAGTATTTT.

This chain connects TRBV18 to TRBJ2-3; D assignment may be TRBD1 or TRBD2 (5 bases each). With 3 bases removed from V and 3 bases from J, the gap between germline ends came to 19 bases. The length of the CDR3 is 17 residues. Per the germline V gene, CDR1 is KGHSH and CDR2 is LQKENI. The CDR3 protein is CASSPQRQFGGTDTQYF. DNA of the CDR3: TGTGCCAGCTCACCCCAGCGACAGTTTGGGGGAACAGATACGCAGTATTTT.

In this sample, this clone turned up once. The gene calls are TRBV2 and TRBJ1-1, with D perhaps matching TRBD1 (6 bases). CDR3 length: 12 amino acids. Trimming took off 8 bases at V and 6 bases at J, with 13 bases between the two ends. Germline-derived CDR1 and CDR2 are SNHLY and FYNNEI. DNA for the CDR3: TGTGCCAGCCAGATAAACAGGGCTGAAGCTTTCTTT. It specifies CASQINRAEAFF.

The rearrangement uses TRBV30 and TRBJ1-1; D is ambiguous. Per germline, CDR1 GTSNPN and CDR2 SVGIG (reference sequence). The V end was cut by 2 bases, the J end by 9 bases, with 13 bases between. There are 12 residues in the CDR3. The CDR3 DNA reads as TGTGCCTGGAGTAGCCGGGGTTGGCAAGCTTTCTTT. Its protein is CAWSSRGWQAFF.